The clone carrying this TCR beta chain was seen only a few times. Trimming stripped 0 bases from V and 2 bases from J, with 11 bases between. Germline CDR1 and CDR2: SGHAT and FQNNGV. This CDR3 region has 16 residues. Clones were sequenced by immunoSEQ multiplex PCR, and TCRdb holds only the in-frame ones, with some missing. Of 400,000 or so clones detected, 85% to 90% appear once; the ten largest clones hold about 3%. The sample belongs to a study of blood T cell repertoires in COVID-19. The wider study: Samples of COVID-19 (acute and convalescent) were obtained from the United States, Italy and Spain. T cells, B-cell-depleted T cells, or PBMCs provided the cDNA or gDNA that served as material.

The chain carries TRBV11-2 and TRBJ1-3, with D perhaps TRBD1 (6 bases). Sequencing was performed on peripheral blood. This clonotype was sampled from a human donor in a cohort sampled during active COVID-19. The CDR3 loop is CASSLDFTGTGNTIYF. The DNA for the CDR3 is TGTGCCAGCAGCTTAGACTTTACAGGGACTGGAAACACCATATATTTT.